Described below is a single TCR beta chain sequence and its context. Antigen specificity is unknown. This sample was included in a study of blood T cells in healthy people across ages. The study, taken as a whole, reports: The recorded TCR beta diversity per million T cells decreased in a roughly linear manner with age. PBMC samples, being unsorted, prevented any conclusive comparison of naive and antigen-experienced cells.

The second PCR ran about 6 to 12 cycles with a sample-barcoded 5' primer and J-beta primers. TCRdb re-called the 5' RACE reads through MiXCR, storing one row per CDR3 protein. The sample includes 1.8 million or so distinct CDR3 sequences, 30% to 40% of them seen just once. Roughly 10 milliliters of peripheral blood were drawn from each donor. V gave up 3 bases and J gave up 8 bases, with 7 bases separating them. The CDR3 is made up of 11 amino acids. The receptor was isolated from a human donor in good health. Input material: blood. V and J are TRBV12-3 or TRBV12-4 and TRBJ1-1, with no clear D. CDR3 coding DNA: TGTGCCAGCAGTTTGTCGTACGAAGCTTTCTTT. It codes for CASSLSYEAFF.